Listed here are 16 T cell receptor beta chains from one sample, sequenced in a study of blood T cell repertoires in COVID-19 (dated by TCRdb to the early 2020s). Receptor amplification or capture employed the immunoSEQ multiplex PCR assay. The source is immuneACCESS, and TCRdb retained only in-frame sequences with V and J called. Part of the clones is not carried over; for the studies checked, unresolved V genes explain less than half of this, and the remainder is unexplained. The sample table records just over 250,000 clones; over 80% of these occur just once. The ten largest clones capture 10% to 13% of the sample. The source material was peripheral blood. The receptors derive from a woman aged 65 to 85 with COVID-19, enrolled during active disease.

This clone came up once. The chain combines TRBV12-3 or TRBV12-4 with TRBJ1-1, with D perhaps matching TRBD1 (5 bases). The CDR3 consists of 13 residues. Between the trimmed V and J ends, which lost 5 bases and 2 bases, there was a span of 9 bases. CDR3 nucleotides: TGTGCCAGCAGTCCCCAGGGAAACACTGAAGCTTTCTTT. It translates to CASSPQGNTEAFF.

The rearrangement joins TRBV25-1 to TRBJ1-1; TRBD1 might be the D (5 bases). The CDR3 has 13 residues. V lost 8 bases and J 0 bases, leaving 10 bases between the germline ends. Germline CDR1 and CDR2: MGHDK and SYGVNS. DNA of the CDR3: TGTGCCAGCGGTACAGGTATGAACACTGAAGCTTTCTTT. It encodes CASGTGMNTEAFF.

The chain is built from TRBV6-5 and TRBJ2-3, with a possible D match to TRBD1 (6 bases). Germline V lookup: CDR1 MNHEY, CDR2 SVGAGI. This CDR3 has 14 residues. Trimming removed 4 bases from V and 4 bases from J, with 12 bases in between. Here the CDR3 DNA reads TGTGCCAGCAGTTTACAGGGAAGGCCAGATACGCAGTATTTT. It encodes CASSLQGRPDTQYF.

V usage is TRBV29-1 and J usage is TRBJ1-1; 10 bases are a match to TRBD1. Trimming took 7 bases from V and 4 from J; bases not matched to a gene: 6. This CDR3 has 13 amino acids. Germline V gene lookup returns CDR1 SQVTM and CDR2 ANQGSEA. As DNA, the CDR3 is TGCAGCGGGGGACAGGGGTTCGGCACTGAAGCTTTCTTT. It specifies CSGGQGFGTEAFF.

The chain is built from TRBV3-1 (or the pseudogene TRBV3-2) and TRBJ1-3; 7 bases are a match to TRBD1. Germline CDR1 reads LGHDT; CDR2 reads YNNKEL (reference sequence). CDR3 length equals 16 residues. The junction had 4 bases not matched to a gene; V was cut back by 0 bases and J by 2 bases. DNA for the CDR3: TGTGCCAGCAGCCAAGATCCAGGGGGGACTGGAAACACCATATATTTT. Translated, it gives CASSQDPGGTGNTIYF.

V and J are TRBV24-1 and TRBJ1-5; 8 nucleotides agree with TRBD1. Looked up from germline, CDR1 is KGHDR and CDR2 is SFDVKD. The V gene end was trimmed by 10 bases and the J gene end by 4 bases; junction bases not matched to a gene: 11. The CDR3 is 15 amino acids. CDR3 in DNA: TGTGCCACATCAAAGGGGACAGGCGGAAATCAGCCCCAGCATTTT. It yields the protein CATSKGTGGNQPQHF.

The CDR3 DNA follows: TGTGCCAGCAGCCAGCTAGCGAGGAATGAGCAGTTCTTC. Translation gives CASSQLARNEQFF. The chain links TRBV3-1 (or the pseudogene TRBV3-2) to TRBJ2-1; tentative D call: TRBD2 (6 bases). Germline V CDR1 and CDR2: LGHDT, YNNKEL (reference sequence). Trimming took off 3 bases at V and 7 bases at J, with 10 bases between the two ends. The CDR3 covers 13 residues.

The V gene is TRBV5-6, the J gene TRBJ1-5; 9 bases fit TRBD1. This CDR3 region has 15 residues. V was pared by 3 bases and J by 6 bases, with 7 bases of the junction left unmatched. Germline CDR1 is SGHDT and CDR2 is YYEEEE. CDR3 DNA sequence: TGTGCCAGCAGCTCGACCGGGACAGGGTCTCAGCCCCAGCATTTT. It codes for CASSSTGTGSQPQHF.

The CDR3 loop reads CASGELYGYTF. The CDR3 region has the DNA TGTGCCAGCGGGGAGTTGTATGGCTACACCTTC. This chain uses TRBV19 with TRBJ1-2; no clear D. Germline V gene sequence: CDR1 LNHDA, CDR2 SQIVND (reference sequence). The CDR3 totals 11 residues. Trimming removed 9 bases from V and 5 bases from J, with 10 bases in between. The entire variable domain, with the rest obtained from reference TRBV19 and TRBJ1-2, is as follows: DGGITQSPKYLFRKEGQNVTLSCEQNLNHDAMYWYRQDPGQGLRLIYYSQIVNDFQKGDIAEGYSVSREKKESFPLTVTSAQKNPTAFYLCASGELYGYTFGSGTRLTVV.

The CDR3 loop is CASSQEWDRDYGYTF. CDR3 DNA: TGCGCCAGCAGCCAAGAATGGGACAGGGACTATGGCTACACCTTC. The V and J genes are TRBV4-1 and TRBJ1-2, with 9 bases fitting TRBD1. V shed 0 bases and J 3 bases; nucleotides not matched to a gene: 2. The CDR3 contains 15 residues. The germline gives CDR1 MGHRA, CDR2 YSYEKL.

CDR3 protein: CASSRGISPLHF. The CDR3 DNA is TGTGCCAGCAGTCGAGGAATTTCACCCCTCCACTTT. The chain couples TRBV12-3 or TRBV12-4 to TRBJ1-6, with no clear D. V was trimmed by 5 bases and J by 9 bases, leaving 8 bases between them. The CDR3 has 12 amino acids.

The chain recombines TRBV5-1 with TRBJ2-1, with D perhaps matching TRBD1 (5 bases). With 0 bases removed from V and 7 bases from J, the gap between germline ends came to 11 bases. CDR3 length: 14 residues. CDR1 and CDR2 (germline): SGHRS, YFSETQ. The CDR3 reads CASSLGTPPNEQFF. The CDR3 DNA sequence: TGCGCCAGCAGCTTGGGGACACCCCCGAATGAGCAGTTCTTC.

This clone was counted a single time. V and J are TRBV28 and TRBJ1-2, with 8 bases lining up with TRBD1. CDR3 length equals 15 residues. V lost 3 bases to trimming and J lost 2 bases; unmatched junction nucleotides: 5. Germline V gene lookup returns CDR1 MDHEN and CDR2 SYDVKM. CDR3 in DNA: TGTGCCAGCAGTTTCTTGGACAGGGTGAACTATGGCTACACCTTC. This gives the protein CASSFLDRVNYGYTF.

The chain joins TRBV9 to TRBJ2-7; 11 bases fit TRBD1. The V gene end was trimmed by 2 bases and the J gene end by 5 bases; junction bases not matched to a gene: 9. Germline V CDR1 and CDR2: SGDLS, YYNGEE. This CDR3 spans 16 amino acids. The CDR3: CASSVSGTGGIHEQYF. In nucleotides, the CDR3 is TGTGCCAGCAGCGTCTCCGGGACAGGGGGTATCCACGAGCAGTACTTC.

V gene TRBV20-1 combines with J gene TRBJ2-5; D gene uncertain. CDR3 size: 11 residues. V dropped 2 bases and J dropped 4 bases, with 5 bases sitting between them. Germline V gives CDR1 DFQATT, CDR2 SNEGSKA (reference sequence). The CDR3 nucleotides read TGCAGTGCTAGATTATCAGAGACCCAGTACTTC. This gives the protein CSARLSETQYF.

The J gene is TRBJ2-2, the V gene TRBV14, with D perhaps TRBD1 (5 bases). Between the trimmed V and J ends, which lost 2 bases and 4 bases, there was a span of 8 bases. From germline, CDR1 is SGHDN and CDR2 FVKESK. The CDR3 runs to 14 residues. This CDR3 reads CASSQRGTTGELFF. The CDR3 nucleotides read TGTGCCAGCAGCCAAAGGGGCACCACCGGGGAGCTGTTTTTT.